Listed here are 19 T cell receptor beta chains from one sample, sequenced in a study of T cell changes during pregnancy in multiple sclerosis. Using immunoSEQ multiplex PCR, the repertoire was profiled, and TCRdb retains in-frame clones only, with some absent. The table lists 20,000 to 25,000 clones, less than 95% of them singletons, with more than 0.6% in the top ten. Sequencing used CD4+ T cells from peripheral blood mononuclear cells, obtained in the third trimester of pregnancy. All receptors come from a female donor with multiple sclerosis, enrolled in a pregnancy study.

The chain joins TRBV4-3 to TRBJ1-1; possible D gene TRBD1, 5 bases. Germline assignment: CDR1 LGHNA and CDR2 YSLEER. Trimming stripped 3 bases from V and 6 bases from J, with 17 bases between. The CDR3 is 15 amino acids. The CDR3 is CASSHLTDRKSEAFF. The CDR3 nucleotides read TGCGCCAGCAGCCACCTGACAGACAGAAAATCTGAAGCTTTCTTT.

V gene TRBV2 combines with J gene TRBJ2-1; D is perhaps TRBD2 (6 bases). Trimming left V 8 bases short and J 4 bases short, with 18 bases between. The CDR3 runs to 15 residues. From germline, CDR1 is SNHLY and CDR2 FYNNEI. The CDR3 is CASVRLGGPYNEQFF. The CDR3 nucleotides read TGTGCCAGCGTCCGCCTGGGGGGTCCTTACAATGAGCAGTTCTTC.

The chain's CDR3 is CAWSLGGGQETQYF. The CDR3 DNA follows: TGTGCCTGGAGTTTGGGGGGGGGCCAAGAGACCCAGTACTTC. The genes are TRBV30 and TRBJ2-5; 7 bases match TRBD2. V shed 2 bases, J shed 1 base, and the junction held 4 bases outside the gene matches. There are 14 residues in the CDR3. The germline V gene has CDR1 GTSNPN and CDR2 SVGIG (reference sequence).

This clone showed up just once. This rearrangement joins TRBV5-1 to TRBJ1-6; D is perhaps TRBD1 (5 bases). The germline CDR1 and CDR2 sequences are SGHRS and YFSETQ. Trimming removed 4 bases at V and 7 bases at J, with 18 bases between. The length of the CDR3 is 16 residues. CDR3 residues: CASSTRPVPGNSPLHF. In DNA form, the CDR3 reads TGCGCCAGCAGCACGCGCCCTGTACCAGGGAATTCACCCCTCCACTTT.

V and J are TRBV5-4 and TRBJ2-5; TRBD2 matches at 14 bases. The junction had 8 bases not matched to a gene; V was cut back by 0 bases and J by 7 bases. This CDR3 spans 17 amino acids. Germline values: CDR1 SGHNT, CDR2 YYREEE (reference sequence). CDR3 sequence reads: CASSLGGLAGGAVTQYF. As DNA, the CDR3 is TGTGCCAGCAGCTTGGGAGGACTAGCGGGGGGTGCGGTGACCCAGTACTTC.

The rearrangement joins TRBV5-1 to TRBJ1-4; 9 positions match TRBD1. This CDR3 region has 16 residues. The germline CDR1 and CDR2 sequences are SGHRS and YFSETQ. Germline trimming cut 4 bases from V and 6 bases from J; bases unmatched to any gene: 10. DNA of the CDR3: TGCGCCAGCAGCCATGGGGACAGGGCATCCTATGAAAAACTGTTTTTT. Its translation is CASSHGDRASYEKLFF.

This clone was seen a single time. V gene TRBV7-9 combines with J gene TRBJ2-3; D might be TRBD2 (6 bases). Trimming removed 1 base from V and 8 bases from J, with 10 bases in between. There are 13 residues in the CDR3. Germline-derived CDR1 and CDR2 are SEHNR and FQNEAQ (reference sequence). The CDR3: CASSLEGRSTQYF. The CDR3 DNA is TGTGCCAGCAGCTTAGAGGGGAGGAGTACGCAGTATTTT.

The chain has TRBV7-3 and TRBJ2-2; D may be TRBD2 (6 bases). Germline V gives CDR1 SGHTA, CDR2 FQGTGA. V lost 0 bases and J 4 bases, leaving 9 bases between the germline ends. The CDR3 has 15 amino acids. DNA of the CDR3: TGTGCCAGCAGCTTAACACGGAGGGGCACCGGGGAGCTGTTTTTT. Residues: CASSLTRRGTGELFF.

The chain carries TRBV2 and TRBJ1-2; perhaps TRBD1 as D (6 bases). CDR1 and CDR2 (germline): SNHLY, FYNNEI. The CDR3 loop spans 12 amino acids. Trimming took off 9 bases at V and 3 bases at J, with 11 bases between the two ends. The DNA of the CDR3 is TGTGCCAGAAGAAGGACAGACTATGGCTACACCTTC. Its translation: CARRRTDYGYTF. Full variable domain (outside the CDR3, taken from reference TRBV2 and TRBJ1-2): EPEVTQTPSHQVTQMGQEVILRCVPISNHLYFYWYRQILGQKVEFLVSFYNNEISEKSEIFDDQFSVERPDGSNFTLKIRSTKLEDSAMYFCARRRTDYGYTFGSGTRLTVV.

The chain couples TRBV5-6 to TRBJ2-7; tentatively, D is TRBD1 (6 bases). Germline V gene lookup returns CDR1 SGHDT and CDR2 YYEEEE. The V gene lost 2 bases and the J gene lost 3 bases, with 9 bases spanning the gap. This CDR3 is built from 13 residues. The CDR3 DNA follows: TGTGCCAGCAGCTTAGACAGGCTCTACGAGCAGTACTTC. Translated, it gives CASSLDRLYEQYF.

In DNA form, the CDR3 reads TGTGCCAGTAGTCCACACAGGGGCTATCCCAAAAGTGACATTCAGTACTTC. It translates to CASSPHRGYPKSDIQYF. This sequence joins TRBV19 and TRBJ2-4; TRBD1 agrees at 7 bases. The ends lost 5 bases at V and 8 bases at J; junction bases unmatched: 18. Germline-derived CDR1 and CDR2 are LNHDA and SQIVND (reference sequence). The CDR3 consists of 17 residues.

V is TRBV5-1 and J is TRBJ1-4; 7 positions match TRBD1. V was clipped by 0 bases and J by 7 bases; unmatched bases: 9. CDR1 and CDR2 (germline): SGHRS, YFSETQ. The CDR3 extends over 16 amino acids. As DNA, the CDR3 is TGCGCCAGCAGCTTGGCCTCGGACAGGATTCGTGAAAAACTGTTTTTT. This translates into CASSLASDRIREKLFF.

The chain links TRBV5-1 to TRBJ2-1; 8 bases line up with TRBD2. The CDR3 runs to 14 residues. Germline V gene sequence: CDR1 SGHRS, CDR2 YFSETQ. J was trimmed by 4 bases and V by 2 bases; bases with no gene match: 2. This chain's CDR3 is CASSLLAEYNEQFF. Written as DNA, the CDR3 is TGCGCCAGCAGCTTACTAGCGGAGTACAATGAGCAGTTCTTC.

The chain combines TRBV19 with TRBJ2-6; D gene ambiguous. The CDR3 consists of 15 residues. CDR1 is LNHDA and CDR2 is SQIVND in the germline V gene (reference sequence). Trimming pared 4 bases from V and 0 bases from J, leaving 7 bases between. CDR3 residues: CASSTFVSGANVLTF. The CDR3, as DNA: TGTGCCAGTAGTACTTTCGTCTCTGGGGCCAACGTCCTGACTTTC.

The V and J genes are TRBV7-6 and TRBJ2-7; D may be TRBD1 (6 bases). The CDR3 has 14 residues. The V gene lost 4 bases and the J gene lost 0 bases, with 10 bases spanning the gap. Germline CDR1 and CDR2: SGHVS and FNYEAQ. The CDR3 loop is CASSSGQSSYEQYF. CDR3 in DNA: TGTGCCAGCAGCTCTGGACAGAGCTCCTACGAGCAGTACTTC.

This clone came up once. The V and J genes are TRBV4-1 and TRBJ2-1; 10 bases align to TRBD2. The length of the CDR3 is 17 residues. The ends lost 0 bases at V and 6 bases at J; junction bases unmatched: 8. The germline V gene has CDR1 MGHRA and CDR2 YSYEKL. The CDR3 DNA reads as TGCGCCAGCAGCCAAGATTTAGCAGCGGGGGGGTTCAATGAGCAGTTCTTC. Encoded protein: CASSQDLAAGGFNEQFF.

The V and J genes are TRBV9 and TRBJ1-2; 8 bases are a match to TRBD1. CDR1 is SGDLS, CDR2 YYNGEE, per germline. With 0 bases clipped from V and 8 bases from J, the junction kept 9 bases outside the gene matches. CDR3 length: 15 residues. CDR3 in amino acids: CASSVVPGGAGGYTF. The CDR3 nucleotides are TGTGCCAGCAGCGTAGTCCCAGGGGGCGCTGGGGGCTACACCTTC.

This clone has only one observation. The chain links TRBV7-9 to TRBJ1-4; 7 bases align to TRBD1. The CDR3 consists of 16 residues. Trimming took 0 bases from V and 4 from J; bases not matched to a gene: 5. CDR1 and CDR2 (germline): SEHNR, FQNEAQ (reference sequence). The CDR3 DNA reads TGTGCCAGCAGCTTAGCGCGGGCAGGGGGTAATGAAAAACTGTTTTTT. It specifies CASSLARAGGNEKLFF.

A single count supports this clone. The chain couples TRBV18 to TRBJ1-1, with unresolved D. The CDR3 consists of 13 residues. Looked up from germline, CDR1 is KGHSH and CDR2 is LQKENI. Between the trimmed V and J ends, which lost 5 bases and 4 bases, there was a span of 11 bases. CDR3 protein: CASSYTLGTEAFF. DNA of the CDR3: TGTGCCAGCTCATACACGCTTGGCACTGAAGCTTTCTTT.